The 9 T cell receptor beta chains below were found in one sample sequenced in a study of blood T cell repertoires in COVID-19. TCRdb's copy holds only in-frame clones and misses some; the assay was immunoSEQ multiplex PCR. The table lists just over 80,000 clones, approximately 81% of them singletons. The source material was peripheral blood. The origin of the receptors is an elderly man with acute or convalescent COVID-19.

CDR3 nucleotide sequence: TGTGCCAGCAGCCCCGGGACAGCGAATGGCTACACCTTC. It encodes CASSPGTANGYTF. The V gene is TRBV7-2, the J gene TRBJ1-2, with 7 bases lining up with TRBD1. The CDR3 loop spans 13 amino acids. V was pared by 5 bases and J by 6 bases, with 6 bases of the junction left unmatched. Germline CDR1 SGHTA, CDR2 FQGNSA.

The rearrangement joins TRBV19 to TRBJ1-2, with 11 bases aligning to TRBD1. The CDR3 extends over 13 amino acids. Trimming took 5 bases from V and 7 from J; bases not matched to a gene: 3. The V gene's germline CDR1 is LNHDA and CDR2 SQIVND (reference sequence). CDR3 nucleotide sequence: TGTGCCAGTAGTGGGACAGGGGGACTTGGCTACACCTTC. Encoded protein: CASSGTGGLGYTF.

The rearrangement links TRBV19 to TRBJ1-1; D not resolved. This CDR3 has 14 residues. Trimming took 5 bases from V and 4 from J, leaving 14 bases between them. The V gene's germline CDR1 is LNHDA and CDR2 SQIVND (reference sequence). DNA for the CDR3: TGTGCCAGTAGTGGAGACGTTCCCTTCACTGAAGCTTTCTTT. Its translation is CASSGDVPFTEAFF.

The gene calls are TRBV7-9 and TRBJ1-1; no clear D gene. The V end was cut by 1 base, the J end by 5 bases, with 8 bases between. This CDR3 region has 13 residues. Germline CDR1 and CDR2: SEHNR and FQNEAQ (reference sequence). The CDR3 coding sequence is TGTGCCAGCAGCTTAGGGGCTGGAACTGAAGCTTTCTTT. Protein: CASSLGAGTEAFF.

This clone was counted between two and nine times. This sequence joins TRBV6-6 and TRBJ2-4, with D perhaps TRBD1 (6 bases). Per germline, CDR1 MNHNY and CDR2 SVGAGI (reference sequence). The CDR3 covers 16 residues. V shed 0 bases and J shed 0 bases, with 9 bases lying between them. The CDR3 is CASSYSGHPAKNIQYF. CDR3 sequence (DNA): TGTGCCAGCAGTTACTCGGGACACCCAGCCAAAAACATTCAGTACTTC.

The chain links TRBV6-5 to TRBJ2-6; a possible D gene is TRBD2 (5 bases). The CDR3 has 15 amino acids. Germline lookup yields CDR1 MNHEY and CDR2 SVGAGI. V was pared by 6 bases and J by 2 bases, with 11 bases between. Written as DNA, the CDR3 is TGTGCCAGCAGGGACTCAGCGACTGGGGCCAACGTCCTGACTTTC. Residues: CASRDSATGANVLTF.

The chain links TRBV10-1 to TRBJ2-1; tentatively, D is TRBD2 (6 bases). CDR1 is WNHNN, CDR2 SYGVQD, per germline (reference sequence). Trimming removed 11 bases from V and 8 bases from J, with 25 bases in between. The CDR3 has 15 residues. The CDR3 DNA is TGCGCCCAGCAGTCCGGGAGCCCATGTTTCGATGAGCAGTTCTTC. It specifies CAQQSGSPCFDEQFF.

The genes are TRBV28 and TRBJ2-7, with D perhaps matching TRBD1 (5 bases). Germline CDR1 MDHEN, CDR2 SYDVKM. CDR3 size: 14 residues. Trimming took 7 bases from V and 1 from J, leaving 14 bases between them. The CDR3 DNA is TGTGCCAGCACACTAATGACAGCATCCTACGAGCAGTACTTC. Protein: CASTLMTASYEQYF.

This clone was counted a few times. The gene calls are TRBV3-1 (or the pseudogene TRBV3-2) and TRBJ2-7, with 10 bases matching TRBD1. Germline V gives CDR1 LGHDT, CDR2 YNNKEL (reference sequence). This CDR3 region has 14 residues. The junction had 3 bases not matched to a gene; V was cut back by 4 bases and J by 3 bases. CDR3 DNA: TGTGCCAGCAGCCCCCGGGACAGGGGCTACGAGCAGTACTTC. Translated, it gives CASSPRDRGYEQYF.